This T cell receptor beta chain was identified during a study of shared clonotypes between healthy human individuals (dated by TCRdb to about 2020). About the full investigation: The cohort included three men and two women between 18 and 49 years of age. To increase sequencing depth and limit assay-specific biases, TCR repertoire library preparation and sequencing were carried out by different laboratories using diverse techniques. Per donor, three plates each were used for CD4 naive and CD4 memory, two for CD8 naive, and one for CD8 memory. To estimate repertoire size and how much clonotype sharing occurs between individuals, the study deeply sequenced the blood TCR repertoires of about five healthy adults. Leukapheresis yielded between about 0.9 and 10 billion PBMCs per donor.

Remarks on this clone: Its antigen is still unknown. Within one base of it there is no much larger clone, and no base qualities were kept.

For the CD8 naive samples, CD45RO-negative cells were positively selected for CCR7, yielding a CD45RA+CCR7+ population from which TemRA cells were excluded. Donors were healthy HIV-negative adults with no recently reported acute infections or vaccinations. Every donor was a Caucasian adult residing in Nashville, Tennessee, USA. After blood collection by leukapheresis, PBMCs were isolated using Ficoll-Histopaque density gradient centrifugation and then cryopreserved in the vapor phase of liquid nitrogen. Analytical flow cytometry was used to check the purity and quantity of every magnetically sorted T cell population. Genomic DNA was isolated from every sorted fraction and measured by UV absorbance on a Nanodrop 2000c. What the study reported, not specific to this receptor: Rarefaction of sorted-subset datasets indicated incomplete sequencing despite the large sequencing depth. Larger estimated clonotype richness was generally found for naive subsets than for memory subsets. The small number of donors limited the genetic and exposure-history diversity represented. Sampling was restricted to blood, and TCR repertoires in tissues likely differ from the TCR repertoires found in blood. Pairwise subsampling led to the expectation that sequencing depth would affect the degree of clonotype sharing among donors. Across a few donors, around 5.4% of naive CD4, roughly 3.5% of naive CD8, roughly 2.2% of memory CD4, and over 0.35% of memory CD8 clonotypes were shared. Clonotypes shared by all four sorted-subset donors showed higher generation probabilities than non-shared clonotypes.

Using the deep immunoSEQ assay, TCR CDR3 regions were amplified from genomic DNA by multiplex PCR. Extracted genomic DNA from each cell subset was spread evenly across all wells of several immunoSEQ 96-well plates, with each plate serving as a replicate. For sorted subsets, 150 to 250 ng genomic DNA, equal to tens of thousands of T cell genomes, was loaded into each replicate PCR. The purified libraries were quantified using a Qubit 3.0 fluorometer, sized with a Bioanalyzer 2100, and then quantified again using the KAPA Library Quantification kit. Each immunoSEQ 96-well plate was sequenced on its own single-read 150-cycle Illumina NextSeq 550 flow cell. As for the original processing: The immunoSEQ output contained only junctional sequences without quality scores, so filtering could not match that applied to full-length reads. To assign V/J genes and CDR3, sequences were annotated using PyIR, a Python wrapper for IgBLAST v1.9, with IMGT germline references. Any read was removed if the V/J assignment was weak (E-value above 1e-6), the CDR3 was missing, or the read contained stop codons, out-of-frame junctions, or ambiguous translated residues. A V3J clonotype was defined by an identical inferred V gene, J gene, and CDR3 amino acid sequence. Percentage overlap between repertoires was calculated by dividing the number of shared unique clonotypes by the size of the smaller repertoire. RTK rarefaction, the Chao1 estimator, and Recon v2.1 estimates of unobserved clonotypes were used to assess repertoire richness. Generation probabilities were computed with OLGA for all TCRbeta clonotypes obtained by the gDNA method from four donors. In TCRdb, the immuneACCESS table is reduced to in-frame sequences with V and J assigned. These tables do not hold every clone; where another copy was compared, an unresolved V gene accounts for under half, and the others remain unexplained. For V, J and clone size, that table is used; D and trimming come from the DNA. The sample records roughly 590,000 clones, roughly 95% of which are singletons. The ten biggest clones cover roughly 0.1% of the sample.

The source material was naive CD8+ T cells sorted from blood. Explained via the paper, the cell subset or site label denotes: CD45RA+CCR7+. The source of this sequence is a woman aged 30 to 39 in good health.

The CDR3 region has the sequence CASSFPISGNTIYF. At the DNA level, the sequence is TGTGCCAGCAGCTTTCCGATCTCTGGAAACACCATATATTTT. The chain is encoded by TRBV11-2 joined to TRBJ1-3, with the D gene not clear enough to name. Trimming takes 3 bases from V and 0 bases from J, and the germline ends sit 6 bases apart. Sequences SGHAT (CDR1) and FQNNGV (CDR2) are obtained from the germline V gene. The CDR3 measures 14 amino acids from cysteine to phenylalanine. Just the 42-base CDR3 DNA is kept, in frame starting at base 1.